The rows below give T cell receptor beta chains drawn from one sample of a study of STAT5B mutations in CD4+ large granular lymphocyte leukemia. The protocol was immunoSEQ multiplex PCR, while the TCRdb copy is restricted to in-frame clones and leaves out a portion. In the table there are about 40,000 clones, roughly 80% of which are singletons. The material sequenced was CD4+ T cells from blood buffy coats. These receptors all come from a human donor in good health. Both conserved end residues are part of each CDR3. D genes are given only for firm matches. The size entry is marked missing in some rows and otherwise reads once, few, many or a size class.

size: .; J: TRBJ2-2; D: .; V: TRBV4-1; DNA: TGCGCCAGCAGCCCCCTGACGAACACCGGGGAGCTGTTTTTT; CDR3: CASSPLTNTGELFF
size: .; J: TRBJ2-1; D: .; V: TRBV5-6; DNA: TGTGCCAGCAGCCTGGGAACTAGAACTAATGAGCAGTTCTTC; CDR3: CASSLGTRTNEQFF
size: .; J: TRBJ2-7; D: TRBD2; V: TRBV4-2; DNA: TGTGCCAGCAGCCGCTCGGGGCAGCGGGGGGCCTACGAGCAGTACTTC; CDR3: CASSRSGQRGAYEQYF
size: .; J: TRBJ2-1; D: TRBD2; V: TRBV19; DNA: TGTGCCAGTACAATAGGACTAGCGGGGGGGAGCTCCTACAATGAGCAGTTCTTC; CDR3: CASTIGLAGGSSYNEQFF
size: .; J: TRBJ2-5; D: .; V: TRBV4-2; DNA: TGTGCCAGCAGCCCCCTGAGGATTTCTGTAATACAAGAGACCCAGTACTTC; CDR3: CASSPLRISVIQETQYF
size: .; J: TRBJ2-7; D: .; V: TRBV9; DNA: TGTGCCAGCAGCGTAGGGGCCTTGTCCGAGCAGTACTTC; CDR3: CASSVGALSEQYF
size: once; J: TRBJ1-4; D: TRBD1; V: TRBV27; DNA: TGTGCCAGCAGTCGGACAGGGGCTAATGAAAAACTGTTTTTT; CDR3: CASSRTGANEKLFF
size: .; J: TRBJ2-7; D: .; V: TRBV4-2; DNA: TGTGCCAGCAGCCAGGAAATTGCTATTAGCTCCTACGAGCAGTACTTC; CDR3: CASSQEIAISSYEQYF
size: once; J: TRBJ1-5; D: .; V: TRBV6-1; DNA: TGTGCCAGCAGCGCGGATTGGGGCAATCAGCCCCAGCATTTT; CDR3: CASSADWGNQPQHF
size: .; J: TRBJ2-7; D: TRBD1; V: TRBV29-1; DNA: TGCAGCGTCGGTGGACAGGGGTCCTACGAGCAGTACTTC; CDR3: CSVGGQGSYEQYF
size: .; J: TRBJ1-1; D: .; V: TRBV6-5; DNA: TGTGCCAGTTTCCACTGGACTGAAGCTTTCTTT; CDR3: CASFHWTEAFF
size: .; J: TRBJ1-2; D: .; V: TRBV19; DNA: TGTGCCAGTAGTATAGAACGGAACTATGGCTACACCTTC; CDR3: CASSIERNYGYTF
size: once; J: TRBJ1-2; D: .; V: TRBV28; DNA: TGTGCCAGCAGTGGGGACTCCCCGTGGGGCTACTATGGCTACACCTTC; CDR3: CASSGDSPWGYYGYTF
size: .; J: TRBJ1-4; D: .; V: TRBV5-6; DNA: TGTGCCAGCAGTTCAGGGGCAGGTCCCTCCTTTAATGAAAAACTGTTTTTT; CDR3: CASSSGAGPSFNEKLFF
size: once; J: TRBJ1-1; D: TRBD1; V: TRBV10-3; DNA: TGTGCCATCAGTGGGGGACAGGAAAACACTGAAGCTTTCTTT; CDR3: CAISGGQENTEAFF
size: .; J: TRBJ1-2; D: .; V: TRBV7-9; DNA: TGTGCCAGCAGCCCTAAAGGGTATGGCTACACCTTC; CDR3: CASSPKGYGYTF
size: .; J: TRBJ2-7; D: TRBD1; V: TRBV30; DNA: TGTGCCAGCGACCCCCCGCGGACAGGGGGCGGCTACGAGCAGTACTTC; CDR3: CASDPPRTGGGYEQYF
size: .; J: TRBJ1-4; D: .; V: TRBV6-5; DNA: TGTGCCAGCAGTTCACAGGGTCGGGCGCATGGAAAACTGTTTTTT; CDR3: CASSSQGRAHGKLFF
size: .; J: TRBJ2-2; D: TRBD1; V: TRBV7-2; DNA: TGTGCCAGCAGCCCGCAGGGGGCCTTGGGAACCGGGGAGCTGTTTTTT; CDR3: CASSPQGALGTGELFF
size: .; J: TRBJ1-5; D: TRBD1; V: TRBV15; DNA: TGTGCCACCAGCAGTAGACAGGGGAATCAGCCCCAGCATTTT; CDR3: CATSSRQGNQPQHF
size: .; J: TRBJ1-6; D: .; V: TRBV7-2; DNA: TGTGCCAGCAGCTCCACTGGAGGGTTTATAAATTCACCCCTCCACTTT; CDR3: CASSSTGGFINSPLHF
size: .; J: TRBJ1-1; D: .; V: TRBV5-6; DNA: TGTGCCAGCAGCTTGCAGGGTTCAGCTTTCTTT; CDR3: CASSLQGSAFF
size: .; J: TRBJ2-2; D: .; V: TRBV29-1; DNA: TGCAGCGTTGATCGAGTATCAGCCGGGGAGCTGTTTTTT; CDR3: CSVDRVSAGELFF
size: .; J: TRBJ2-7; D: .; V: TRBV18; DNA: TGTGCCAGCTCACCGGGGGCCCCTTACGAGCAGTACTTC; CDR3: CASSPGAPYEQYF
size: few; J: TRBJ1-4; D: .; V: TRBV30; DNA: TGTGCCTGGCGGAGGGGAATGGGTAATGAAAAACTGTTTTTT; CDR3: CAWRRGMGNEKLFF
size: .; J: TRBJ2-1; D: .; V: TRBV11-2; DNA: TGTGCCAGCAGCCCCAGGGTTGGGCAGACAGGAAACAATGAGCAGTTCTTC; CDR3: CASSPRVGQTGNNEQFF
size: .; J: TRBJ2-2; D: .; V: TRBV7-7; DNA: TGTGCCAGCAGCCCAGGCAGTGGGAACACCGGGGAGCTGTTTTTT; CDR3: CASSPGSGNTGELFF
size: few; J: TRBJ1-5; D: .; V: TRBV19; DNA: TGTGCCAGTAGGAGAGAAGGGGTTGATCAGCCCCAGCATTTT; CDR3: CASRREGVDQPQHF
size: .; J: TRBJ1-1; D: .; V: TRBV30; DNA: TGTGCCTGGATGAGGGGCGACGGCACTGAAGCTTTCTTT; CDR3: CAWMRGDGTEAFF
size: .; J: TRBJ1-3; D: TRBD1; V: TRBV2; DNA: TGTGCCAGCAAGTCGCAGGGGGCTGGTGGAAACACCATATATTTT; CDR3: CASKSQGAGGNTIYF
size: .; J: TRBJ2-7; D: .; V: TRBV7-3; DNA: TGTGCCAGCAGCTTAGGTGGGCAGTTCTACGAGCAGTACTTC; CDR3: CASSLGGQFYEQYF
size: .; J: TRBJ1-2; D: TRBD1; V: TRBV28; DNA: TGTGCCAGCAGTGTAAGGGACAGGGGAGATTATGGCTACACCTTC; CDR3: CASSVRDRGDYGYTF
size: .; J: TRBJ2-4; D: TRBD2; V: TRBV30; DNA: TGTGCCTGGAATTCACGGGCTAGCGGGAGACAAAAGGAGGCCAAAAACATTCAGTACTTC; CDR3: CAWNSRASGRQKEAKNIQYF
size: .; J: TRBJ1-3; D: TRBD1; V: TRBV10-3; DNA: TGTGCCATCAGTGAGACTCTGACGACAGGGCCTGGAAACACCATATATTTT; CDR3: CAISETLTTGPGNTIYF
size: .; J: TRBJ1-5; D: .; V: TRBV30; DNA: TGTGCCTGGAGTAGAACAGGGAGATTTCAGCCCCAGCATTTT; CDR3: CAWSRTGRFQPQHF
size: .; J: TRBJ2-5; D: TRBD2; V: TRBV6-5; DNA: TGTGCCAGCAGTTACTCTAGCGGGGGTCAAGAGACCCAGTACTTC; CDR3: CASSYSSGGQETQYF
size: .; J: TRBJ1-2; D: .; V: TRBV6-5; DNA: TGTGCCAGCAGAACCCGTCCCCAGGCAATCTATGGCTACACCTTC; CDR3: CASRTRPQAIYGYTF
size: .; J: TRBJ2-5; D: TRBD2; V: TRBV12-5; DNA: TGTGCTAGTGGTTTGGGACTAGCGGGGGGTGAGACCCAGTACTTC; CDR3: CASGLGLAGGETQYF
size: .; J: TRBJ2-5; D: TRBD2; V: TRBV27; DNA: TGTGCCAGCAGTTTATCGGGACTAGCGGGTGAGACCCAGTACTTC; CDR3: CASSLSGLAGETQYF
size: .; J: TRBJ2-5; D: TRBD2; V: TRBV7-2; DNA: TGTGCCAGCAGCTCGGCCCTGACTAGCGGGAGGGACGGGGAGACCCAGTACTTC; CDR3: CASSSALTSGRDGETQYF
size: .; J: TRBJ1-2; D: .; V: TRBV28; DNA: TGTGCCAGCAGTTCGATCCCTCCGCCATATGGCTACACCTTC; CDR3: CASSSIPPPYGYTF
size: .; J: TRBJ2-3; D: .; V: TRBV5-6; DNA: TGTGCCAGCAGCGGATGGACTGCAAATACGCAGTATTTT; CDR3: CASSGWTANTQYF
size: .; J: TRBJ1-3; D: .; V: TRBV19; DNA: TGTGCCAGTAGCAGAGACTCTGGAAACACCATATATTTT; CDR3: CASSRDSGNTIYF
size: .; J: TRBJ2-1; D: TRBD2; V: TRBV11-2; DNA: TGTGCCAGCAGCTCGGGGACTAGCGGGAGTGGTGAGCAGTTCTTC; CDR3: CASSSGTSGSGEQFF
size: .; J: TRBJ2-7; D: .; V: TRBV5-1; DNA: TGCGCCAGCAGCGAGACTAGTTTCCACGAGCAGTACTTC; CDR3: CASSETSFHEQYF
size: .; J: TRBJ2-3; D: .; V: TRBV30; DNA: TGTGCCTGGAGTTTAATGACAGACCCCTTCACAGATACGCAGTATTTT; CDR3: CAWSLMTDPFTDTQYF
size: once; J: TRBJ2-2; D: TRBD1; V: TRBV4-3; DNA: TGCGCCAGCAGCCAATCAGCCCAGGGGGACACCGGGGAGCTGTTTTTT; CDR3: CASSQSAQGDTGELFF
size: .; J: TRBJ2-1; D: .; V: TRBV27; DNA: TGTGCCAGCAGTCCGGCGGGACAGAACTACAATGAGCAGTTCTTC; CDR3: CASSPAGQNYNEQFF
size: .; J: TRBJ2-5; D: .; V: TRBV5-1; DNA: TGCGCCAGCAGCGTATACCGGGACGGTTCTGAGACCCAGTACTTC; CDR3: CASSVYRDGSETQYF
size: .; J: TRBJ2-7; D: .; V: TRBV27; DNA: TGTGCCAGCACCCAGGAGAGGGGCGCGGGGGAGCAGTACTTC; CDR3: CASTQERGAGEQYF
size: .; J: TRBJ2-5; D: .; V: TRBV30; DNA: TGTGCCTGGAGTCAACGGGGACCAGAGACCCAGTACTTC; CDR3: CAWSQRGPETQYF
size: .; J: TRBJ1-4; D: TRBD1; V: TRBV19; DNA: TGTGCCAGTAGTATTGGGACAGGGGATCTGTTTTTT; CDR3: CASSIGTGDLFF
size: .; J: TRBJ2-3; D: TRBD1; V: TRBV5-1; DNA: TGCGCCAGCAGGCGGGGACAGGCGGACACAGATACGCAGTATTTT; CDR3: CASRRGQADTDTQYF
size: .; J: TRBJ2-7; D: .; V: TRBV29-1; DNA: TGCAGCGTTGTGAGGGGGTCCTACGAGCAGTACTTC; CDR3: CSVVRGSYEQYF
size: .; J: TRBJ2-5; D: .; V: TRBV2; DNA: TGTGCCAGCACTGTTGACCCGATAGAGACCCAGTACTTC; CDR3: CASTVDPIETQYF
size: .; J: TRBJ1-1; D: .; V: TRBV5-1; DNA: TGCGCCAGCAGCTTGGACAGGGTCAACACTGAAGCTTTCTTT; CDR3: CASSLDRVNTEAFF
size: .; J: TRBJ1-5; D: .; V: TRBV19; DNA: TGTGCCCCCTTGCCCCAGCATTTT; CDR3: CAPLPQHF
size: .; J: TRBJ2-7; D: .; V: TRBV5-8; DNA: TGTGCCAGCCATCCGGCGAACTACGAGCAGTACTTC; CDR3: CASHPANYEQYF
size: .; J: TRBJ1-2; D: .; V: TRBV5-4; DNA: TGTGCCAGCAGCTTGGGGCAGGGTGGCTACACCTTC; CDR3: CASSLGQGGYTF